These T cell receptor beta chains were read from a single sample in a study of cytomegalovirus exposure and HLA in healthy donors. Profiled with immunoSEQ multiplex PCR; TCRdb holds only in-frame clones, not every one. The data contain 98,000 or so clones, about 83% of them singletons. The sample taken for sequencing was PBMCs. These receptors all come from a man aged 55 to 70 in good health and CMV-seropositive. The CDR3 runs from the conserved cysteine through the conserved F or W. The D gene is left open where the match is weak. Size values are once, few and many counts, or a class for expanded clones, and some rows have none.

j_call,v_call,clone_size,d_call,cdr3_nt,cdr3_aa
TRBJ2-1,TRBV30,NA,NA,TGTGCCTGGAGTAAAGCGGGCGGGAATGAGCAGTTCTTC,CAWSKAGGNEQFF
TRBJ1-6,TRBV7-2,NA,NA,TGTGCCAGCAGCTTGGGGCAGGGTTCACCCCTCCACTTT,CASSLGQGSPLHF
TRBJ1-5,TRBV28,NA,TRBD1,TGTGCCAGCAGGTACCCGGGACAGGGAGGGCAGCCCCAGCATTTT,CASRYPGQGGQPQHF
TRBJ2-7,TRBV19,NA,TRBD2,TGTGCCAGTAGGGGCCAGGGGGCATTCAGACTAGCGGGGGGCCCGTACGAGCAGTACTTC,CASRGQGAFRLAGGPYEQYF
TRBJ2-2,TRBV7-6,NA,NA,TGTGCCAGCAGCTTAGCTATAGGGGCGGACACCGGGGAGCTGTTTTTT,CASSLAIGADTGELFF
TRBJ2-7,TRBV7-8,NA,NA,TGTGCCAGCAGCTTAGGCGCCAGGTTATACGAGCAGTACTTC,CASSLGARLYEQYF
TRBJ2-7,TRBV7-9,NA,NA,TGTGCCAGCAGCTTAGATTGGGGGGACGAGCAGTACTTC,CASSLDWGDEQYF
TRBJ2-7,TRBV18,NA,TRBD2,TGTGCCAGCTCACCTAGCGGGGGGGCCCGAGACGAGCAGTACTTC,CASSPSGGARDEQYF
TRBJ1-5,TRBV18,NA,TRBD1,TGTGCCAGCTCACCAAAGGGGGCGAGCAATCAGCCCCAGCATTTT,CASSPKGASNQPQHF
TRBJ2-5,TRBV11-1,NA,NA,TGTGCCAGCAGCGTCAGAGGAGAGGTTCTGGAGACCCAGTACTTC,CASSVRGEVLETQYF
TRBJ2-5,TRBV29-1,NA,NA,TGCAGCGTTGACAGGAACCAAGAGACCCAGTACTTC,CSVDRNQETQYF
TRBJ1-2,TRBV7-3,NA,NA,TGTGCCAGCAGCCTTCCTGATGGCAATGGCTACACCTTC,CASSLPDGNGYTF
TRBJ2-1,TRBV19,NA,TRBD1,TGTGCCAGTAGTCCTTCGACAGGGTACAATGAGCAGTTCTTC,CASSPSTGYNEQFF
TRBJ2-3,TRBV7-2,few,NA,TGTGCCAGCAGCTTAGGTACACCTCGCACAGATACGCAGTATTTT,CASSLGTPRTDTQYF
TRBJ2-7,TRBV29-1,NA,NA,TGCAGCGGGGGGGACAGAACCTACGAGCAGTACTTC,CSGGDRTYEQYF
TRBJ1-1,TRBV2,NA,NA,TGTGCCAGCAGTTTCAACTGGGCCCGTGGCACTGAAGCTTTCTTT,CASSFNWARGTEAFF
TRBJ2-1,TRBV11-2,NA,NA,TGTGCCAGCAGCTTACTACAGAAAAGCTACAATGAGCAGTTCTTC,CASSLLQKSYNEQFF
TRBJ1-2,TRBV6-1,NA,NA,TGTGCCAGCAGTGGGACACCCGGCCCCTATGGCTACACCTTC,CASSGTPGPYGYTF
TRBJ2-7,TRBV5-1,NA,NA,TGCGCCAGCAGCCCAGACAGGTTAAAAGGCGAGCAGTACTTC,CASSPDRLKGEQYF
TRBJ2-2,TRBV9,NA,TRBD2,TGTGCCAGCACCGGCAGGGAGGGAGGCGGGGAGCTGTTTTTT,CASTGREGGGELFF
TRBJ2-7,TRBV29-1,NA,TRBD1,TGCAGCGCCATCGGGACAGGAAAGGGCGAGCAGTACTTC,CSAIGTGKGEQYF
TRBJ2-2,TRBV10-3,NA,TRBD2,TGTGCCATCAGCACCGGGAGCGGGGGATGGACCGGGGAGCTGTTTTTT,CAISTGSGGWTGELFF
TRBJ1-6,TRBV30,NA,NA,TGTGCCTGGGCCCGAGGAGGAGATAATTCACCCCTCCACTTT,CAWARGGDNSPLHF
TRBJ1-2,TRBV14,NA,TRBD1,TGTGCCAGCAGCCAAGATAGGTGGGACAGGGCTGACTATGGCTACACCTTC,CASSQDRWDRADYGYTF
TRBJ2-7,TRBV5-1,NA,NA,TGCGCCAGCAGCTCCTCCGACAGGGACTTCTACGAGCAGTACTTC,CASSSSDRDFYEQYF
TRBJ2-5,TRBV2,NA,TRBD1,TGTGCCAGGGATCAGGGGGAAGGCCAGGAGACCCAGTACTTC,CARDQGEGQETQYF
TRBJ2-7,TRBV6-1,NA,TRBD1,TGTGCCAGCAGTGAAGAAGGGGGCCGGAGTTACGAGCAGTACTTC,CASSEEGGRSYEQYF
TRBJ2-2,TRBV28,NA,NA,TGTGCCTGCAGGGCCCCGGGGTTCGGGGAGCTGTTTTTT,CACRAPGFGELFF
TRBJ2-3,TRBV19,NA,TRBD2,TGTGCCAGTAGCTCCCTAGCGGGGGCGGGCACAGATACGCAGTATTTT,CASSSLAGAGTDTQYF
TRBJ2-5,TRBV5-1,NA,TRBD1,TGCGCCAGCAGCTTAACGCCGGGACAGGGTCATCTGGCCCAGTACTTC,CASSLTPGQGHLAQYF
TRBJ2-1,TRBV6-5,few,NA,TGTGCCACCACTGACAGGTTTTCCTACAATGAGCAGTTCTTC,CATTDRFSYNEQFF
TRBJ1-1,TRBV5-1,NA,NA,TGCGCCAGCAGCTCAGGGGTTGGAACTGAAGCTTTCTTT,CASSSGVGTEAFF
TRBJ1-1,TRBV4-2,few,NA,TGTGCCAGCAGCCAAGTGCCGGGATCTGAAGCTTTCTTT,CASSQVPGSEAFF
TRBJ2-3,TRBV7-2,once,NA,TGTGCCAGCGTCCGTGGCGGGGCTAGCACAGATACGCAGTATTTT,CASVRGGASTDTQYF
TRBJ2-2,TRBV2,NA,TRBD1,TGTGCCAGCAGTGAGACAGGGGGGACCGGGGAGCTGTTTTTT,CASSETGGTGELFF
TRBJ2-4,TRBV15,NA,NA,TGTGCCACCAGCAGAGGAGGTGCGGGACGGAAAAACATTCAGTACTTC,CATSRGGAGRKNIQYF
TRBJ2-3,TRBV2,few,TRBD1,TGTGCCAGCAGCCCCAACAGGGGGTATACGCAGTATTTT,CASSPNRGYTQYF
TRBJ1-2,TRBV27,few,TRBD1,TGTGCCAGCAGTTTAGCCGGGACAGGATTATATGGCTACACCTTC,CASSLAGTGLYGYTF
TRBJ2-7,TRBV4-1,few,NA,TGCGCCAGCAGCCAAGGCCTCCCAATCCGGACAGCTGAGCCCTACGAGCAGTACTTC,CASSQGLPIRTAEPYEQYF
TRBJ1-5,TRBV7-9,NA,NA,TGTGCCAGCAGCTCCACAGGGAGCAATCAGCCCCAGCATTTT,CASSSTGSNQPQHF
TRBJ2-1,TRBV6-1,few,TRBD2,TGTGCCAGCAGTGGGAGGGCGGGACTATTCAATGAGCAGTTCTTC,CASSGRAGLFNEQFF
TRBJ2-1,TRBV11-2,NA,TRBD2,TGTGCCAGCAGCGGGGTAGCGGGGGGCAATGAGCAGTTCTTC,CASSGVAGGNEQFF
TRBJ1-1,TRBV28,NA,NA,TGTGCCAGCAGTTTATCCTTCAATCAACGCGCTGAAGCTTTCTTT,CASSLSFNQRAEAFF
TRBJ1-5,TRBV7-9,NA,NA,TGTGCCAGCAGCCCCAGGGGCAGGGACAATCAGCCCCAGCATTTT,CASSPRGRDNQPQHF
TRBJ2-5,TRBV6-5,NA,TRBD1,TGTGCCAGCAGAACGACAGGGTCGGGGACCCAGTACTTC,CASRTTGSGTQYF
TRBJ2-6,TRBV28,NA,NA,TGTGCCAGCAGTTTATTTGGGCCCGGGGCCAACGTCCTGACTTTC,CASSLFGPGANVLTF
TRBJ2-1,TRBV4-3,NA,TRBD2,TGCGCCAGCAGCCAAGGGACTAGCGGGGGCGATGAGCAGTTCTTC,CASSQGTSGGDEQFF
TRBJ2-3,TRBV6-6,NA,TRBD2,TGTGCCAGCAGATACCGGGGGGAAACAGATACGCAGTATTTT,CASRYRGETDTQYF
TRBJ2-7,TRBV5-1,few,TRBD1,TGCGCCAGCAGCGATAGTGGGACAGGGACCTACGAGCAGTACTTC,CASSDSGTGTYEQYF
TRBJ1-2,TRBV7-9,NA,NA,TGTGCCAGCAGCTTAGTACAGAACTATGGCTACACCTTC,CASSLVQNYGYTF
TRBJ2-1,TRBV9,NA,TRBD2,TGTGCCAGCAGCGTAGAGCCAGCGGGGGGGTTTCTACACAATGAGCAGTTCTTC,CASSVEPAGGFLHNEQFF
TRBJ2-1,TRBV9,NA,TRBD1,TGTGCCAGCAGCGAAAGGACAGGAAACTACAATGAGCAGTTCTTC,CASSERTGNYNEQFF
TRBJ2-5,TRBV18,NA,NA,TGTGCCAGCTCACCAGCCCCAGGCCGTATCCAAGAGACCCAGTACTTC,CASSPAPGRIQETQYF
TRBJ2-1,TRBV18,NA,TRBD1,TGTGCCAGCTCACCGGGGACAGGCTACAATGAGCAGTTCTTC,CASSPGTGYNEQFF
TRBJ2-1,TRBV18,NA,TRBD2,TGTGCCAGCTCACGTCGGGGGGAGAGGTTCTTC,CASSRRGERFF